These 31 T cell receptor beta chains were sequenced from one sample in a study of shared clonotypes between healthy human individuals. Positively selected for CCR7, the CD45RO-negative cells used as naive CD8 cells excluded terminally differentiated effector memory CD45RA+ cells. The table came from immunoSEQ multiplex PCR; TCRdb's copy has only in-frame clones and leaves some out. This sample carries roughly 2.1 million clones, about 93% of them seen once, and the ten largest clones take 1.5% to 2%. Sequencing was performed on naive CD8+ T cells from PBMCs. The receptor set was obtained from a man between 18 and 29 years old in good health. Some clones in this sample may be carry-over from other donors' samples.

The chain combines TRBV7-2 with TRBJ1-1; the D is unclear. Deletions cut 1 base from V and 4 bases from J, with 10 bases between. The CDR3 is made up of 14 amino acids. CDR1 is SGHTA, CDR2 FQGNSA, per germline. The CDR3 nucleotides read TGTGCCAGCAGCTTAGTCGACGAGGCCACTGAAGCTTTCTTT. Translation: CASSLVDEATEAFF.

The V gene is TRBV7-8, the J gene TRBJ1-5; D uncertain. The CDR3 covers 14 residues. Germline values: CDR1 SGHVS, CDR2 FQNEAQ. Trimming took off 5 bases at V and 3 bases at J, with 11 bases between the two ends. The CDR3 DNA sequence: TGTGCCAGCAGCCGAGGACCCTACAATCAGCCCCAGCATTTT. It encodes CASSRGPYNQPQHF.

The genes are TRBV5-1 and TRBJ1-2; TRBD1 matches 7 bases. The length of the CDR3 is 15 residues. CDR1 and CDR2 from the germline V gene are SGHRS and YFSETQ. V trimming: 1 base; J trimming: 4 bases; junction bases outside the gene matches: 7. The CDR3 DNA reads as TGCGCCAGCAGCTTGAGCTCAGGGGGTAGCTATGGCTACACCTTC. This translates into CASSLSSGGSYGYTF.

Here the CDR3 DNA reads TGCGCCAGCAGCCGGGCAGGGGAGCACAATCAGCCCCAGCATTTT. It encodes CASSRAGEHNQPQHF. V gene TRBV5-1 combines with J gene TRBJ1-5; D is perhaps TRBD1 (6 bases). Trimming cost V 4 bases and J 3 bases, with 14 bases left between them. The length of the CDR3 is 15 residues. Germline V gives CDR1 SGHRS, CDR2 YFSETQ.

V usage is TRBV15 and J usage is TRBJ2-5, with D unclear. The germline CDR1 and CDR2 sequences are LNHNV and YYDKDF (reference sequence). The CDR3 sequence is 13 residues long. Trimming stripped 4 bases from V and 5 bases from J, with 11 bases between. CDR3 nucleotides: TGTGCCACCAGCACAGTCCCCAGCGAGACCCAGTACTTC. Protein product: CATSTVPSETQYF. The full variable domain, its missing parts supplied by reference TRBV15 and TRBJ2-5, is DAMVIQNPRYQVTQFGKPVTLSCSQTLNHNVMYWYQQKSSQAPKLLFHYYDKDFNNEADTPDNFQSRRPNTSFCFLDIRSPGLGDTAMYLCATSTVPSETQYFGPGTRLLVL.

This clone was recorded once. The rearrangement links TRBV5-1 to TRBJ2-7; tentative D call: TRBD1 (6 bases). This CDR3 contains 12 residues. Trimming removed 4 bases from V and 6 bases from J, with 11 bases in between. The V gene's germline CDR1 is SGHRS and CDR2 YFSETQ. The DNA for the CDR3 is TGCGCCAGCAGCGTCGCAGGGGTCGAGCAGTACTTC. Translation: CASSVAGVEQYF.

V usage is TRBV4-2 and J usage is TRBJ2-5; D is ambiguous. Germline lookup yields CDR1 LGHNA and CDR2 YNFKEQ. CDR3 size: 12 residues. V was trimmed by 2 bases and J by 5 bases, leaving 6 bases between them. The CDR3 nucleotides read TGTGCCAGCAGCCAAAACGAGGAGACCCAGTACTTC. Translating it yields CASSQNEETQYF.

V gene TRBV2 combines with J gene TRBJ2-1, with 8 bases fitting TRBD2. CDR3 length: 14 residues. With V trimmed by 8 bases and J by 4 bases, 7 bases remained unmatched. Germline assignment: CDR1 SNHLY and CDR2 FYNNEI. CDR3 DNA: TGTGCCAGCCCTGCACTAGCGGAGTACAATGAGCAGTTCTTC. The encoded protein is CASPALAEYNEQFF.

The chain is built from TRBV7-2 and TRBJ2-2; the match to TRBD2 covers 11 bases. The CDR3 spans 17 residues. CDR1 and CDR2 from the germline V gene are SGHTA and FQGNSA. V was pared by 2 bases and J by 5 bases, with 7 bases of the junction left unmatched. CDR3 in amino acids: CASSLSSGRAWTGELFF. CDR3 DNA sequence: TGTGCCAGCAGCTTAAGTAGCGGGAGGGCCTGGACCGGGGAGCTGTTTTTT.

This clone appeared once. The CDR3 loop is CASSLSGAGDPGYTF. The CDR3 region has the DNA TGTGCCAGCAGTTTGAGTGGGGCAGGGGACCCTGGCTACACCTTC. The chain is built from TRBV27 and TRBJ1-2; perhaps TRBD1 as D (6 bases). Germline V gene sequence: CDR1 MNHEY, CDR2 SMNVEV (reference sequence). The CDR3 consists of 15 residues. V dropped 3 bases and J dropped 7 bases, with 18 bases sitting between them.

The chain carries TRBV14 and TRBJ2-1; D is uncertain. V was cut by 2 bases and J by 4 bases, with 9 bases left in between. CDR1 is SGHDN and CDR2 is FVKESK in the germline V gene. CDR3 length equals 14 residues. CDR3 sequence: CASSQSRVYNEQFF. The DNA for the CDR3 is TGTGCCAGCAGCCAAAGTCGGGTTTACAATGAGCAGTTCTTC. Variable domain in full (rest from reference TRBV14 and TRBJ2-1): EAGVTQFPSHSVIEKGQTVTLRCDPISGHDNLYWYRRVMGKEIKFLLHFVKESKQDESGMPNNRFLAERTGGTYSTLKVQPAELEDSGVYFCASSQSRVYNEQFFGPGTRLTVL.

This clone appeared a single time. J is TRBJ2-1 and V is TRBV28, with unresolved D. The CDR3 is made up of 13 amino acids. The ends were cut back, 5 bases at V and 7 bases at J, with 12 bases in the middle. Germline loops: CDR1 MDHEN, CDR2 SYDVKM. CDR3 DNA: TGTGCCAGCAGTGCTAACCCGAAAAATGAGCAGTTCTTC. Residues: CASSANPKNEQFF.

V and J are TRBV29-1 and TRBJ2-1, with TRBD1 as a possible D gene (6 bases). CDR1 and CDR2 from the germline V gene are SQVTM and ANQGSEA. V was shortened by 7 bases and J by 2 bases, with 12 bases between the two germline ends. The CDR3 sequence is 13 residues long. CDR3 protein: CSATGPTYNEQFF. The DNA of the CDR3 is TGCAGCGCGACAGGCCCTACCTACAATGAGCAGTTCTTC.

The CDR3 nucleotides read TGCGCCAGCAGCCAGGATGGGGATTTTTCCTACAATGAGCAGTTCTTC. Its protein product is CASSQDGDFSYNEQFF. This chain uses TRBV4-1 with TRBJ2-1; D call uncertain. CDR1 is MGHRA and CDR2 is YSYEKL in the germline V gene. The V end lost 3 bases, the J end lost 1 base, and 13 bases lay between the germline ends. The CDR3 totals 16 residues.

This chain connects TRBV29-1 to TRBJ1-3; no reliable D call. The CDR3 is 11 amino acids. The V gene lost 8 bases and the J gene lost 4 bases, with 9 bases spanning the gap. Per the germline V gene, CDR1 is SQVTM and CDR2 is ANQGSEA. CDR3 nucleotides: TGCAGCACCTTACAGGGAAACACCATATATTTT. Translation gives CSTLQGNTIYF.

This chain uses TRBV19 with TRBJ1-2; D call uncertain. V lost 5 bases and J lost 6, with 13 bases in between. Looked up from germline, CDR1 is LNHDA and CDR2 is SQIVND (reference sequence). CDR3 length equals 13 residues. The CDR3 sequence: CASSLTIHNGYTF. The CDR3 region has the DNA TGTGCCAGTAGTCTGACCATCCACAATGGCTACACCTTC.

Turning to this clone: The same CDR3 is also encoded by other DNA sequences in this sample. J is TRBJ1-2 and V is TRBV7-9; tentative D call: TRBD1 (5 bases). Germline-derived CDR1 and CDR2 are SEHNR and FQNEAQ (reference sequence). V shed 1 base and J shed 8 bases, with 8 bases lying between them. The CDR3 runs to 12 residues. The CDR3 nucleotides read TGTGCCAGCAGCTTAGGCAGGGACGGCTACACCTTC. As protein: CASSLGRDGYTF.

In the case of this clone: The CDR3 does not end in the conserved phenylalanine or tryptophan, so this is likely a read error. The limits of the CDR3 on the DNA are not certain, so only TCRdb's listed CDR3 is given. The CDR3 here is CASSKVIL. The rearrangement joins TRBV21-1 to TRBJ1-2. TRBV21-1 is assigned pseudogene status. Counting both end residues, the CDR3 totals 8 amino acids.

Points on this clone: The junction shows a germline mismatch at one end, possibly a read error. Other DNA sequences in this sample translate to the same CDR3. This sequence joins TRBV5-1 and TRBJ2-6; possibly TRBD1 for D (5 bases). Germline-derived CDR1 and CDR2 are SGHRS and YFSETQ. The CDR3 spans 13 residues. For the CDR3, the DNA is TGCGCCAGCAGCTTGGAAGGGGCGAACGTCCTGACTTTC. Translating gives CASSLEGANVLTF.

This rearrangement joins TRBV7-6 to TRBJ2-1, with D unclear. Germline lookup yields CDR1 SGHVS and CDR2 FNYEAQ. V lost 3 bases, J lost 5 bases, and 8 bases lay in between. This CDR3 has 13 residues. This CDR3 is CASSFSDDNEQFF. In nucleotides, the CDR3 is TGTGCCAGCAGCTTCAGCGATGACAATGAGCAGTTCTTC.

To note about this clone: The same CDR3 also results from other DNA sequences found in this sample. The V call is TRBV9, the J call TRBJ1-5; weak D call: TRBD1 (6 bases). CDR1 and CDR2 (germline): SGDLS, YYNGEE. Trimming left V 3 bases short and J 0 bases short, with 10 bases between. This CDR3 region has 15 residues. CDR3: CASSATGNSNQPQHF. DNA for the CDR3: TGTGCCAGCAGCGCGACAGGCAATAGCAATCAGCCCCAGCATTTT.

The chain joins TRBV28 to TRBJ2-5, with no clear D. The germline CDR1 and CDR2 sequences are MDHEN and SYDVKM. The ends were cut back, 8 bases at V and 2 bases at J, with 15 bases in the middle. The CDR3 totals 14 residues. The CDR3 region is CASSTLFGQETQYF. The DNA for the CDR3 is TGTGCCAGCTCCACCCTTTTTGGGCAAGAGACCCAGTACTTC.

The rearrangement links TRBV10-3 to TRBJ1-1; a weak D match, TRBD1 (5 bases). Germline assignment: CDR1 ENHRY and CDR2 SYGVKD. The CDR3 totals 12 residues. Trimming took off 3 bases at V and 6 bases at J, with 8 bases between the two ends. CDR3 residues: CAISESGAEAFF. The CDR3, as DNA: TGTGCCATCAGTGAATCGGGGGCTGAAGCTTTCTTT.

This chain joins TRBV28 and TRBJ2-3; 10 positions match TRBD2. V lost 5 bases, J lost 2 bases, and 10 bases stayed unmatched. CDR3 size: 17 residues. Germline CDR1 is MDHEN and CDR2 is SYDVKM. In nucleotides, the CDR3 is TGTGCCAGCAGTCCCCCGGGACTAGCGTCGATCACAGATACGCAGTATTTT. It codes for CASSPPGLASITDTQYF.

The chain has TRBV29-1 and TRBJ2-7, with a tentative D call TRBD2 (6 bases). The CDR3 covers 12 residues. Germline lookup yields CDR1 SQVTM and CDR2 ANQGSEA. V dropped 4 bases and J dropped 10 bases, with 17 bases sitting between them. CDR3 in amino acids: CSVGLAPYGQYF. In DNA, the CDR3 is TGCAGCGTTGGGCTAGCGCCCTACGGTCAGTACTTC.

The rearrangement uses TRBV6-5 and TRBJ2-7; D unclear. Germline CDR1 reads MNHEY; CDR2 reads SVGAGI. Deletions cut 0 bases from V and 6 bases from J, with 15 bases between. This CDR3 spans 15 amino acids. The CDR3 sequence: CASSYSETFHVEQYF. CDR3 nucleotide sequence: TGTGCCAGCAGTTACTCGGAGACTTTCCATGTCGAGCAGTACTTC.

The chain links TRBV2 to TRBJ2-3; the D is unclear. CDR1 is SNHLY, CDR2 FYNNEI, per germline. This CDR3 has 13 residues. V gave up 10 bases and J gave up 2 bases, with 13 bases separating them. DNA for the CDR3: TGTGCCACCCTGGCCCAGAACACAGATACGCAGTATTTT. Amino acids: CATLAQNTDTQYF.

The chain is built from TRBV5-5 and TRBJ2-7; D may be TRBD2 (5 bases). With 0 bases removed from V and 3 bases from J, the gap between germline ends came to 13 bases. The germline V gene has CDR1 SGHKS and CDR2 YYEKEE (reference sequence). This CDR3 contains 15 residues. The CDR3 here is CASSLELAGDYEQYF. In nucleotides, the CDR3 is TGTGCCAGCAGCTTGGAGCTAGCTGGAGACTACGAGCAGTACTTC.

The genes are TRBV27 and TRBJ2-7, with D possibly TRBD2 on 6 matching bases. Trimming stripped 4 bases from V and 3 bases from J, with 10 bases between. The CDR3 has 13 amino acids. Germline CDR1 reads MNHEY; CDR2 reads SMNVEV (reference sequence). The CDR3 region has the DNA TGTGCCAGCAGTTACGGGAGCCTCTACGAGCAGTACTTC. Its protein product is CASSYGSLYEQYF.

As to this clone: The sample contains more than one DNA sequence encoding this CDR3. J is TRBJ2-1 and V is TRBV4-3, with 11 bases lining up with TRBD2. V lost 0 bases, J lost 6 bases, and 4 bases stayed unmatched. The CDR3 has 16 amino acids. In germline, CDR1 is LGHNA, CDR2 YSLEER. The DNA of the CDR3 is TGCGCCAGCAGCCAAGATCTCGGACTAGCGGGCAATGAGCAGTTCTTC. Translating gives CASSQDLGLAGNEQFF.

This clone was seen only a few times. The chain is built from TRBV6-1 and TRBJ1-1, with a weak D call TRBD1 (6 bases). This CDR3 has 15 amino acids. Germline CDR1 reads MNHNS; CDR2 reads SASEGT. V was trimmed by 3 bases and J by 1 base, leaving 12 bases between them. The CDR3 nucleotides read TGTGCCAGCAGTGAGGGGACATTTTCGAACACTGAAGCTTTCTTT. Encoded protein: CASSEGTFSNTEAFF.